The rows below give T cell receptor beta chains drawn from one sample of a study of T cells in Graves' hyperthyroidism and ophthalmopathy. TCRdb reprocessed the multiplex PCR reads with MiXCR, giving one entry per CDR3 protein. The sample lists approximately 200,000 distinct CDR3 sequences, about 18% occurring once. Sequencing was performed on blood. Source of these receptors: a man aged 35 to 55 with Graves' hyperthyroidism. CDR3s include the opening cysteine and the closing phenylalanine or tryptophan. Each record gives: J gene, clone size, D gene, V gene, CDR3 length, CDR3 protein, CDR3 DNA. The D gene is left open where the match is weak. Clone size is not always given. Where it is, it says once, few, many or a class for expanded clones.

TRBJ2-1,many,TRBD1,TRBV11-3,15,CASSGDRGPYNEQFF,TGTGCCAGCAGCGGAGACAGGGGTCCCTACAATGAGCAGTTCTTC
TRBJ2-3,many,NA,TRBV20-1,12,CSAKVGGDTQYF,TGCAGTGCAAAGGTGGGGGGAGATACGCAGTATTTT
TRBJ1-1,many,TRBD1,TRBV20-1,14,CSAAPDRGGTEAFF,TGCAGTGCTGCCCCCGACAGGGGAGGGACTGAAGCTTTCTTT
TRBJ2-2,many,TRBD1,TRBV7-2,16,CASSLVASGGTGELFF,TGTGCCAGCAGCTTAGTCGCGTCAGGGGGCACCGGGGAGCTGTTTTTT
TRBJ2-7,many,NA,TRBV5-1,15,CASSLNGVSSYEQYF,TGCGCCAGCAGCTTGAACGGGGTCAGCTCCTACGAGCAGTACTTC
TRBJ2-7,NA,TRBD2,TRBV7-3,15,CASSRLAGGRVRQYF,TGTGCCAGCAGCCGACTAGCGGGGGGGCGGGTTAGGCAGTACTTC
TRBJ2-2,NA,TRBD1,TRBV7-2,14,CASSPETGDGELFF,TGTGCCAGCAGCCCCGAAACAGGGGACGGGGAGCTGTTTTTT
TRBJ1-5,many,NA,TRBV6-1,12,CASRGDLQPQHF,TGTGCCAGCAGAGGGGACCTCCAGCCCCAGCATTTT
TRBJ2-6,few,NA,TRBV20-1,16,CSARASGVSGANVLTF,TGCAGTGCTAGAGCCTCCGGGGTCTCTGGGGCCAACGTCCTGACTTTC
TRBJ1-6,many,NA,TRBV3-1,15,CASSQGRGDNSPLHF,TGTGCCAGCAGCCAAGGCAGGGGAGATAATTCACCCCTCCACTTT
TRBJ1-2,many,NA,TRBV30,12,CAWSPKDYGYTF,TGTGCCTGGAGCCCGAAAGACTATGGCTACACCTTC
TRBJ2-1,many,NA,TRBV9,13,CASSVEEYNEQFF,TGTGCCAGCAGCGTAGAAGAGTACAATGAGCAGTTCTTC
TRBJ1-1,many,TRBD1,TRBV28,16,CASSLPRTGWGTEAFF,TGTGCCAGCAGTTTACCCCGGACAGGGTGGGGCACTGAAGCTTTCTTT
TRBJ1-5,many,TRBD1,TRBV10-3,16,CAISESDRGGNQPQHF,TGTGCCATCAGTGAGTCTGACAGGGGGGGGAATCAGCCCCAGCATTTT
TRBJ2-6,many,NA,TRBV7-8,15,CASRPSGSGANVLTF,TGTGCCAGCAGGCCGTCGGGGAGCGGGGCCAACGTCCTGACTTTC
TRBJ2-5,NA,NA,TRBV4-3,16,CASSQAPRALGETQYF,TGCGCCAGCAGCCAAGCCCCAAGGGCTTTGGGAGAGACCCAGTACTTC
TRBJ1-2,many,NA,TRBV28,14,CAILPADSNYGYTF,TGTGCCATCCTTCCGGCAGACTCGAACTATGGCTACACCTTC
TRBJ1-2,many,NA,TRBV28,13,CASRSGGAPGYTF,TGTGCCAGCAGGTCCGGGGGGGCGCCTGGCTACACCTTC
TRBJ2-1,many,NA,TRBV11-3,15,CASSREGNSYNEQFF,TGTGCCAGCAGCCGTGAGGGAAACTCCTACAATGAGCAGTTCTTC
TRBJ1-2,NA,NA,TRBV20-1,13,CSAPLWDLKGYTF,TGCAGTGCCCCCCTTTGGGACTTAAAAGGCTACACCTTC
TRBJ2-7,NA,NA,TRBV25-1,13,CASSELVGSEQYF,TGTGCCAGCAGTGAATTGGTGGGGTCCGAGCAGTACTTC
TRBJ1-2,many,NA,TRBV2,13,CASKAGANYGYTF,TGTGCCAGCAAGGCAGGAGCTAACTATGGCTACACCTTC
TRBJ2-5,many,TRBD2,TRBV28,18,CASIPRSSGGPGGETQYF,TGTGCCAGCATCCCTAGGTCTAGCGGGGGCCCCGGGGGAGAGACCCAGTACTTC
TRBJ1-1,many,NA,TRBV6-2/TRBV6-3,11,CASRSAPEAFF,TGTGCCAGCAGAAGTGCTCCTGAAGCTTTCTTT
TRBJ1-2,NA,NA,TRBV2,13,CASLPGRSYGYTF,TGTGCCAGTCTACCGGGACGGAGCTATGGCTACACCTTC
TRBJ2-7,NA,TRBD1,TRBV9,13,CASSLGQEYEQYF,TGTGCCAGCAGCCTCGGACAGGAGTACGAGCAGTACTTC
TRBJ2-1,many,NA,TRBV27,15,CASSLVPSSYNEQFF,TGTGCCAGCAGTTTAGTGCCTAGCTCCTACAATGAGCAGTTCTTC
TRBJ2-3,few,NA,TRBV28,16,CASSLLRYGRTDTQYF,TGTGCCAGCAGTTTACTCAGATACGGGCGCACAGATACGCAGTATTTT
TRBJ2-5,many,NA,TRBV7-6,14,CASSLALNQETQYF,TGTGCCAGCAGCTTAGCGCTGAACCAAGAGACCCAGTACTTC
TRBJ1-4,many,NA,TRBV5-6,12,CASSMDGEKLFF,TGTGCCAGCAGCATGGACGGAGAAAAACTGTTTTTT
TRBJ2-1,NA,NA,TRBV14,15,CASSQGQGGYNEQFF,TGTGCCAGCAGCCAAGGACAGGGAGGCTACAATGAGCAGTTCTTC
TRBJ2-4,few,TRBD2,TRBV19,16,CASRRGTSGSGDIQYF,TGTGCCAGTAGGCGGGGGACTAGCGGAAGCGGGGACATTCAGTACTTC
TRBJ1-2,many,NA,TRBV27,14,CASSSSRQAYGYTF,NA
TRBJ1-5,NA,TRBD1,TRBV15,16,CATSRGRQGENQPQHF,TGTGCCACCAGCAGAGGTCGGCAGGGGGAAAATCAGCCCCAGCATTTT
TRBJ2-7,many,NA,TRBV20-1,11,CSVRSSYEQYF,TGCAGTGTACGTAGCTCCTACGAGCAGTACTTC